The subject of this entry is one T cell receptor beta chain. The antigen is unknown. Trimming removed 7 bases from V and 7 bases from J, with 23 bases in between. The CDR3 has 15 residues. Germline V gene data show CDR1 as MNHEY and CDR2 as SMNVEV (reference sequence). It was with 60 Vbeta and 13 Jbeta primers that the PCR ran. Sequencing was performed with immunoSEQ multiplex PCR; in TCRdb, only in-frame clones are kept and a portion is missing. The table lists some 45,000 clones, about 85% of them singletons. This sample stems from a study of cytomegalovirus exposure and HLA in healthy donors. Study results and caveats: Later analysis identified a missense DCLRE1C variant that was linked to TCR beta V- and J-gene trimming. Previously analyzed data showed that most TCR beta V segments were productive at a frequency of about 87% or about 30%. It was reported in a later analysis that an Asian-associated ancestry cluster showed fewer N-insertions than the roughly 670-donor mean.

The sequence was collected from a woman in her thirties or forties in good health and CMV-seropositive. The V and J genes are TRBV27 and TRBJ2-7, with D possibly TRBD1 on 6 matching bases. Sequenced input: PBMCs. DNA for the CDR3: TGTGCCAGCACCTCGAGGGGGTCGGGCGGATTGGAGCAGTACTTC. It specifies CASTSRGSGGLEQYF.